This note documents a single T cell receptor beta chain sequence. Only a few counts were recorded for this clone. What this receptor recognizes is not known. Base qualities are missing; no much larger clone stands one base away. The sample originates from a study of technical replicates of blood from four donors (dated by TCRdb to about 2017). According to the germline V gene, CDR1 reads MNHEY and CDR2 reads SVGAGI. The CDR3 goes from the cysteine to the phenylalanine over 15 residues. The only DNA kept is the CDR3, 45 bases in frame from the first base. Trimming leaves V shorter by 6 bases and J shorter by 4 bases, with the junction holding 8 bases beyond the gene matches. Libraries were built with the immunoSEQ multiplex PCR assay. The clones in this table, taken by TCRdb from immuneACCESS, are in-frame only. Not every clone is retained; where verified, under half of the shortfall comes from an unresolved V gene, and the cause of the rest is unknown. This sample has 60,000 to 85,000 clones in its table, and approximately 96% of those were observed once. The ten largest clones take up over 0.2% of the sample.

This TCR derives from a human donor in good health. The material sequenced was T cells isolated from PBMCs. The V gene is TRBV6-5 and the J gene is TRBJ1-3, with 8 bases matching TRBD1. The DNA is as follows: TGTGCCAGCAGAGGGACAGGACCGAGGGGAAACACCATATATTTT. It translates as CASRGTGPRGNTIYF.